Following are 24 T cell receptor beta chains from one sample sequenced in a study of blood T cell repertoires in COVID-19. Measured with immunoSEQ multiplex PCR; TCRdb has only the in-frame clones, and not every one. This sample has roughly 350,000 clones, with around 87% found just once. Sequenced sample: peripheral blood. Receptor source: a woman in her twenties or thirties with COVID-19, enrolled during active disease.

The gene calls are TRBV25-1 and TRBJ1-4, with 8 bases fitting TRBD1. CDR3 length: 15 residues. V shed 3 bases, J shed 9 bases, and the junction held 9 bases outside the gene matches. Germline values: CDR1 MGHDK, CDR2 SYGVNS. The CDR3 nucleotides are TGTGCCAGCAGTGATTCCGGGGACAGGAAGAAAAAACTGTTTTTT. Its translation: CASSDSGDRKKKLFF.

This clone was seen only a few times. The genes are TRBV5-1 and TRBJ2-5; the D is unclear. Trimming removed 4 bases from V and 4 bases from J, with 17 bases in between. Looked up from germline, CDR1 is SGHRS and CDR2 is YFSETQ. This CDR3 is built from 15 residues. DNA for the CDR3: TGCGCCAGCAGCCAAGCCTACAGTCCCAGAGAGACCCAGTACTTC. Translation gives CASSQAYSPRETQYF.

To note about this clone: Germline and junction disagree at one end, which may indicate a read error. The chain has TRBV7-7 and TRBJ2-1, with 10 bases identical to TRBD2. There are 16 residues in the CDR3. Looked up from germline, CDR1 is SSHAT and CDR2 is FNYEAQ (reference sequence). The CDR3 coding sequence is TGTGCTAGCAGCTTAGTAGTAGCGGGAGGTCTTAATGAGCAGTTCTTC. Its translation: CASSLVVAGGLNEQFF. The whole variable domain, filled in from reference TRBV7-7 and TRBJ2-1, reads GAGVSQSPRYKVTKRGQDVTLRCDPISSHATLYWYQQALGQGPEFLTYFNYEAQPDKSGLPSDRFSAERPEGSISTLTIQRTEQRDSAMYRCASSLVVAGGLNEQFFGPGTRLTVL.

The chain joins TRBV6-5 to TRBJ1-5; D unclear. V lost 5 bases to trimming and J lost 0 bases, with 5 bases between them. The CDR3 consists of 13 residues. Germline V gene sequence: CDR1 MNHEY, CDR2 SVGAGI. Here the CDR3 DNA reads TGTGCCAGCAGTCGAGATAGCAATCAGCCCCAGCATTTT. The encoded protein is CASSRDSNQPQHF.

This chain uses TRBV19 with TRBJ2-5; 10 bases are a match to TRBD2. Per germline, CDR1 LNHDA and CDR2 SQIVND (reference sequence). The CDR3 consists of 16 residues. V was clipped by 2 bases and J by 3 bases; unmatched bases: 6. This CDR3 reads CASSIYGTSGEETQYF. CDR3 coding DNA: TGTGCCAGTAGTATATACGGCACTAGCGGGGAAGAGACCCAGTACTTC.

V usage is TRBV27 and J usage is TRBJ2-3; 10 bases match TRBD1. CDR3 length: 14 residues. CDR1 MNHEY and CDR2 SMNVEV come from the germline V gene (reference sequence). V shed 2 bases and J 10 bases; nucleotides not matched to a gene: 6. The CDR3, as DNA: TGTGCCAGCAGTTTAGGGACAGGGGATCGGGCGCAGTATTTT. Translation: CASSLGTGDRAQYF.

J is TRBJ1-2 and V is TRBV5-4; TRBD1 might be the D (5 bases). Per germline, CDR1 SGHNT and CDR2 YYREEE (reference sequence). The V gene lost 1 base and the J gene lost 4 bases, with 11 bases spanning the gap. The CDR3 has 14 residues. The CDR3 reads CASSLIDSSYGYTF. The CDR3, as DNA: TGTGCCAGCAGCTTGATAGACAGCTCCTATGGCTACACCTTC.

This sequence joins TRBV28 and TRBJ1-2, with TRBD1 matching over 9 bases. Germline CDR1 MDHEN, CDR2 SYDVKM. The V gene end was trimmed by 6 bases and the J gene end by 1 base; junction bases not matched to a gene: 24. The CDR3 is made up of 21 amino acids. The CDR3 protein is CASRGAMTWDRVRPLNYGYTF. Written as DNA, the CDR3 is TGTGCCAGCAGAGGTGCCATGACGTGGGACAGGGTGCGTCCTCTTAACTATGGCTACACCTTC.

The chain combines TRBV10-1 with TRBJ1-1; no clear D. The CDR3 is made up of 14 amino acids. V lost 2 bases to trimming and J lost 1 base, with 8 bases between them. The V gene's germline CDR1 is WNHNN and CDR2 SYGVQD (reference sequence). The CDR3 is CASSEDTANTEAFF. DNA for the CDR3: TGCGCCAGCAGTGAGGACACCGCGAACACTGAAGCTTTCTTT.

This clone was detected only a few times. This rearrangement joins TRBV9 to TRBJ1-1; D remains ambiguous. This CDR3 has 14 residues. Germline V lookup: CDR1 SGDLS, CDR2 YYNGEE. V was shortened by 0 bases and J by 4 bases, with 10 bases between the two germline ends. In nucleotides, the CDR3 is TGTGCCAGCAGCGTAGAACCGGGATCCACTGAAGCTTTCTTT. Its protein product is CASSVEPGSTEAFF. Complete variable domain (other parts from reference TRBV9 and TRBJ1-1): DSGVTQTPKHLITATGQRVTLRCSPRSGDLSVYWYQQSLDQGLQFLIQYYNGEERAKGNILERFSAQQFPDLHSELNLSSLELGDSALYFCASSVEPGSTEAFFGQGTRLTVV.

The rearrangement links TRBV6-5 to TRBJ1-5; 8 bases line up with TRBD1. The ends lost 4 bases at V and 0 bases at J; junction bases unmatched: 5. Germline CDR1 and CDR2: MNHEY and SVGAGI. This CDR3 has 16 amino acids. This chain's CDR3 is CASSSPGTGSNQPQHF. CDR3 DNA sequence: TGTGCCAGCAGTTCCCCCGGGACAGGTAGCAATCAGCCCCAGCATTTT.

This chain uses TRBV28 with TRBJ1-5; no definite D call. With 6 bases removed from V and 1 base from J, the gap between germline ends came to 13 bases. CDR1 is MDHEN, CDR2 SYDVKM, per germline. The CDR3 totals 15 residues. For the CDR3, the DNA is TGTGCCAGCAGCTCCCGACTTACGAGCAATCAGCCCCAGCATTTT. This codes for CASSSRLTSNQPQHF. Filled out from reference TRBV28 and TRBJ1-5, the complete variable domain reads DVKVTQSSRYLVKRTGEKVFLECVQDMDHENMFWYRQDPGLGLRLIYFSYDVKMKEKGDIPEGYSVSREKKERFSLILESASTNQTSMYLCASSSRLTSNQPQHFGDGTRLSIL.

This chain's CDR3 is CAWSAGLAGTDTQYF. For the CDR3, the DNA is TGTGCCTGGAGCGCGGGACTAGCGGGGACAGATACGCAGTATTTT. The chain employs TRBV30 and TRBJ2-3; 13 positions agree with TRBD2. CDR3 length: 15 residues. Germline loops: CDR1 GTSNPN, CDR2 SVGIG (reference sequence). V was pared by 3 bases and J by 3 bases, with 3 bases of the junction left unmatched.

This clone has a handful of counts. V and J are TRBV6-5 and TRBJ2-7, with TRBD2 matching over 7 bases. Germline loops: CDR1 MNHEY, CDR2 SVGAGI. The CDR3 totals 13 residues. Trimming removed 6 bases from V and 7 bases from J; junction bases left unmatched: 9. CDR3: CASSVTSGGEQYF. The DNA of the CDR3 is TGTGCCAGCAGCGTAACGTCGGGGGGTGAGCAGTACTTC.

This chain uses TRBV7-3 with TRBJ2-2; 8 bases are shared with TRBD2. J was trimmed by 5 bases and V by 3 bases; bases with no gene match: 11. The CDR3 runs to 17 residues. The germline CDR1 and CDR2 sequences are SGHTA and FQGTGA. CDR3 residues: CASSFGSLREDTGELFF. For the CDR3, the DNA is TGTGCCAGCAGCTTTGGATCGTTGCGGGAGGATACCGGGGAGCTGTTTTTT.

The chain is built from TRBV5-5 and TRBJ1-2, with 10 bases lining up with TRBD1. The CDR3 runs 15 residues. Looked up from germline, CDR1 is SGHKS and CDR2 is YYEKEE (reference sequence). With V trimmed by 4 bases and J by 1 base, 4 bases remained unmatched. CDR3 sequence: CASSLGQGVNYGYTF. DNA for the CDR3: TGTGCCAGCAGCCTCGGACAGGGGGTTAACTATGGCTACACCTTC.

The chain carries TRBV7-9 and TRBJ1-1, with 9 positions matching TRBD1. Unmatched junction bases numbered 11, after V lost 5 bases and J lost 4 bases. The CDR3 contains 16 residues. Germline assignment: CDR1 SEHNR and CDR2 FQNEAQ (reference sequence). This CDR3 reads CASSILQGAVSTEAFF. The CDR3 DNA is TGTGCCAGCAGCATCCTACAGGGGGCTGTGTCCACTGAAGCTTTCTTT.

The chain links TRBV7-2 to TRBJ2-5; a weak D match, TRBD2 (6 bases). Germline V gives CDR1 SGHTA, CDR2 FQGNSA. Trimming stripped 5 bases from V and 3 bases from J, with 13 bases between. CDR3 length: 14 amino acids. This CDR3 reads CASSPVGGEETQYF. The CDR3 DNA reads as TGTGCCAGCAGCCCCGTGGGGGGAGAAGAGACCCAGTACTTC.

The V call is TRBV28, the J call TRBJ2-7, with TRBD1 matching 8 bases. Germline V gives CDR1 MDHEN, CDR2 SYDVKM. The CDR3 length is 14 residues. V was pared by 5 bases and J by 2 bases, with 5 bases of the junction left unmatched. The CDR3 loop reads CASSPQGVTYEQYF. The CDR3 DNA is TGTGCCAGCAGTCCACAGGGGGTGACCTACGAGCAGTACTTC.

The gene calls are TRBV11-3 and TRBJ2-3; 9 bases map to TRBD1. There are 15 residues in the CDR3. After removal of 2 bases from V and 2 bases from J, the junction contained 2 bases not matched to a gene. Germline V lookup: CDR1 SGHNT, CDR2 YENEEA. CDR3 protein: CASSLRDRATDTQYF. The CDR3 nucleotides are TGTGCCAGCAGCTTACGGGACAGGGCCACAGATACGCAGTATTTT.

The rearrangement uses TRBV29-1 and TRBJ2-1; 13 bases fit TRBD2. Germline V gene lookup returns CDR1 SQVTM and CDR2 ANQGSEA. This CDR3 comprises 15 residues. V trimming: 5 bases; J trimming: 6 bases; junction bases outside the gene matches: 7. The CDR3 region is CSVPGTSGDCNEQFF. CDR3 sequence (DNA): TGCAGCGTTCCGGGGACTAGCGGGGATTGCAATGAGCAGTTCTTC.

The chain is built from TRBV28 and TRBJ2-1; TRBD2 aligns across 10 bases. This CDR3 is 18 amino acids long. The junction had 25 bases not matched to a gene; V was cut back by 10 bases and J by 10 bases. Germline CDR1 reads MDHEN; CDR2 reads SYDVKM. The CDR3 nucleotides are TGTGCCACAAGCTCTCCTTCTCCTAGCGGGGGATCCCTTGGCGAGCAGTTCTTC. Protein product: CATSSPSPSGGSLGEQFF.

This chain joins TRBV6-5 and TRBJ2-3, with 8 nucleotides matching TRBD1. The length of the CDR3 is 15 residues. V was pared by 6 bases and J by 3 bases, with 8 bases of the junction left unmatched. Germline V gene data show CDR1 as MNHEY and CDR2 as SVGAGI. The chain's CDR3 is CASSGQGRITDTQYF. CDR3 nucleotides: TGTGCCAGCAGCGGACAGGGAAGAATAACAGATACGCAGTATTTT.

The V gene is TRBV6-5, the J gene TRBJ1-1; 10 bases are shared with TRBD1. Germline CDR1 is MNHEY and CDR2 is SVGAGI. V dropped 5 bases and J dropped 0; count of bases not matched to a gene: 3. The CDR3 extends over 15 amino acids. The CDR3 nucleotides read TGTGCCAGCAGTACGACAGGGGGCATGAACACTGAAGCTTTCTTT. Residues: CASSTTGGMNTEAFF.